One sample yielded the 2 T cell receptor beta chains listed below, sequenced in a study of control samples from healthy donors and cancer patients. Method: immunoSEQ multiplex PCR; TCRdb's copy keeps in-frame clones and lacks some. The repertoire has under 200,000 clones, around 91% of them found once; the top ten carry roughly 1.6%. Sequenced material: blood. These receptors all come from a woman under 40 in good health.

The chain uses TRBV7-9 and TRBJ2-7; 10 positions match TRBD2. This CDR3 has 14 residues. CDR1 and CDR2 from the germline V gene are SEHNR and FQNEAQ (reference sequence). V lost 5 bases, J lost 7 bases, and 8 bases stayed unmatched. CDR3: CASSPPGLALEQYF. Written as DNA, the CDR3 is TGTGCCAGCAGCCCCCCGGGACTAGCGCTTGAGCAGTACTTC.

The CDR3 reads CASSQAYGYTF. The CDR3 coding sequence is TGTGCCAGTAGCCAGGCCTATGGCTACACCTTC. This chain links TRBV19 with TRBJ1-2; unclear D gene. V lost 6 bases, J lost 4 bases, and 6 bases lay in between. CDR1 is LNHDA and CDR2 is SQIVND in the germline V gene (reference sequence). There are 11 residues in the CDR3.